Sequencing of this TCR beta chain was carried out in a study of cytomegalovirus exposure and HLA in healthy donors (dated by TCRdb to the late 2010s). For the wider study: According to an earlier analysis of 587 of the donors, 150 million to 200 million T cells yielded 117 million unique TCR beta sequences and around 280 Gb of sequence data. Approximately 300 gigabases of sequencing data and approximately 92 million unique TCR sequences made up an early release that covered under 750 HLA-typed donors. The genetic ancestry cluster associated with self-reported Caucasian donors included approximately 85% of the 398 genotyped donors. The study was designed to test whether signatures of past pathogen exposure could be identified by cataloging public T cell receptors. The T cell repertoires of around 730 subjects were profiled by immunosequencing and related to cytomegalovirus serostatus. Besides the first cohort of roughly 700 subjects, a separate validation cohort made up of 120 different subjects was used. The study combined high-throughput TCR immunosequencing, statistical association of individual TCRs with disease status, and machine learning to predict cytomegalovirus infection status. In a later analysis, previously published TCR beta repertoires from some 640 donors were re-analyzed and high-resolution HLA genotyping was added so that TCR occurrence patterns could be studied. In the later analysis, no new phenotypic data were used to find candidate immune exposures; instead, reliance was placed on TCR beta sequences and their occurrence across donors. An earlier analysis of more than 450 of the donors used high-throughput TCR beta sequencing to judge whether each TCR beta V gene segment behaved as functional or pseudogenic. Donor age, sex, ethnicity and CMV serostatus were collected together with the repertoire data. A later genetic analysis took genome-wide SNP genotypes for about three fifths of the roughly 700 donors and used that subset as a discovery cohort. All discovery cohort repertoires had been generated using a single sequencing platform. HLA typing covered class I and class II loci at four-digit resolution. Typing coverage differed by locus: A, B, C, DRB1 and DQB1 were typed in roughly 620-630 donors, DQA1 in 500 to 550, DPA1 in around 580, and DPB1 in 400 to 490. About five DR-DQ haplotypes were treated as single units for association and clustering because of strong linkage in the cohort. Among about 390 genotyped donors of the cohort, an average of roughly 240,000 unique TCR beta nucleotide sequences were sequenced per donor, approximately 20% of them non-productive. Findings and caveats that apply to the study as a whole: In a later analysis, several top co-occurrence clusters were reported to appear linked to parvovirus B19, influenza, CMV and Epstein-Barr virus. In a later analysis, TCR association rates were found to vary across HLA loci, with the most associated TCRs seen for DRB1 alleles and the fewest for HLA-C alleles. Cytomegalovirus status was reported to be diagnosed by the classifier with high specificity and sensitivity in both the original and validation cohorts. Some IMGT-functional V segments, including TRBV6-2 and TRBV6-3, could not be distinguished by the 87-base-pair reads and were therefore excluded. Specific HLA alleles were associated with 15,000 to 20,000 TCR beta sequences at a false discovery rate of 0.05 in a later analysis. In a later analysis, HLA-associated TCR beta chains were found to be more clonally expanded and to have lower generation probabilities than equally common non-associated chains. A cluster of highly shared sequence variants was judged likely to represent a technical artifact of the sequencing pipeline. In a later genetic analysis, fewer N-insertions in productive TCRs were reported among donors in an Asian-associated ancestry cluster than the roughly 640-donor mean. A further reported finding was that TCR beta sequences accurately predicted the HLA-A and HLA-B alleles for most subjects in the first cohort. Some 16 rarely observed V segments, including chromosome 9 orphons, were excluded from the earlier analysis of a few hundred of the donors because counts were too low. The cohort was sequenced for TCR beta chains only, and without alpha or paired-chain data the features that could be detected were limited. Because HLA typing was unavailable for some donors at each locus, only the typed subset was used in association tests. The presence/absence analyses assumed that sequencing depth was roughly uniform across donors, and that assumption may not be true. The study listed over 150 TCR beta chains as associated with cytomegalovirus. For the cohort, immune exposure information was limited to CMV serostatus. Three of the identified cytomegalovirus-associated TCR beta chains were confirmed in vitro to be specific for cytomegalovirus antigens. An association between a missense DCLRE1C variant and V-gene and J-gene trimming of TCR beta chains was found in a later genetic analysis and replicated in an independent cohort. Across donors, most TCR sequences were observed very rarely, whereas some public TCRs were present in many individuals. Linkage disequilibrium might explain the correlated functional status among segregating V segments, but an unknown experimental factor could not be excluded. An earlier analysis of around 600 of the donors showed that most TCR beta V segments appeared in productive rearrangements either about 87% or about 30% of the time, which broadly matched IMGT annotations. When HLA alleles, especially DR and DQ, strongly co-occurred, attributing TCR associations to individual alleles was difficult. According to a later analysis, most CMV-associated TCR beta chains appeared to be HLA-restricted, and the HLA associations seemed to be driven largely by CMV exposure. According to the authors, the approach could potentially be generalized to other disease states and immunological phenotypes.

The cohort comprised 670 or so healthy bone marrow donors. Cohort members were all nominally healthy when sampled, although unrecorded immune exposures were likely present. The donor was CMV seronegative and was included in the group of 352 seronegative cohort members. Every donor gave a peripheral blood sample, and the peripheral blood mononuclear cells from that sample were used for TCR beta sequencing. The Qiagen DNeasy Blood Extraction Kit was used to extract genomic DNA from the blood cell samples. As to this clone: The clone's antigen remains unknown. There are no base qualities to consult, and no much larger clone falls within one base.

Library method: the immunoSEQ multiplex PCR assay. The multiplex PCR relied on a mix of 60 forward primers for TCR Vbeta segments and 13 reverse primers for TCR Jbeta segments. The CDR3 region of rearranged TCR beta genes was amplified from genomic DNA with a multiplex PCR assay. On the Illumina HiSeq System, the amplified TCR beta libraries were sequenced as 87-base-pair reads. From the authors' description of their analysis: Across the 500 to 700 repertoires, a later analysis counted around 80 million unique TCR beta chains, around 11 million of which were shared by at least two donors. Raw reads were error-corrected and collapsed into unique sequences with a nearest-neighbor algorithm that merged closely related sequences to remove PCR and sequencing errors. To assign V, D and J gene segments, CDR3 sequences were aligned to IMGT reference sequences. For a sequence to be retained, at least a six-nucleotide match to both a V gene segment and a J gene segment was required. Rearrangements were called productive when the CDR3 lacked stop codons and stayed in frame with V and J; all others were non-productive. Following IMGT convention, CDR3 was defined as the stretch from the second conserved V-encoded cysteine to the conserved J-encoded phenylalanine. The earlier analysis of 587 of the donors excluded any sequence lacking an unambiguous match to a single V gene segment. An earlier analysis of almost 600 of the donors classified V segments as functional when productive rearrangements were above 56.7% and as segregating when the standard deviation between donors was above 5%. A statistical classification framework was developed to diagnose cytomegalovirus status using the catalog of TCR beta chain sequences. A later analysis assigned V and J genes by comparing TCR nucleotide sequences with IMGT/GENE-DB human TR gene sequences. A later analysis assigned CDR3 sequences and most-parsimonious VDJ recombination scenarios with the TCRdist pipeline. In a later analysis, each TCR beta chain was defined by its CDR3 amino acid sequence together with its V-gene family, and reads without a unique V-gene family were excluded. As a way to deal with suspected cross-contamination and a sequencing artifact, a later analysis dropped nearly 600 nucleotide sequences that were highly shared and had low generation probability. A later analysis calculated a clonal expansion index for each public chain from normalized within-repertoire ranks of inferred template counts. In a later analysis, generation probabilities were computed using a VDJ recombination model fitted to out-of-frame rearrangements, and the results were checked against IGoR. In a later analysis, hypergeometric tests were used to score TCR-TCR, TCR-HLA and TCR-CMV co-occurrence, with a repertoire-size bias correction applied to TCR pairs. A later analysis estimated false discovery rates by permuting HLA or CMV assignments 20 times. In a later analysis, co-occurring TCRs were grouped using DBSCAN, with TCRdist sequence similarity added in when clustering inside HLA-allele-positive subsets. Repertoires with fewer than 30,000 or more than 120,000 public chains, plus five repertoires with anomalous nucleotide sharing, were excluded from co-occurrence clustering. TCRdb carries this immuneACCESS record with in-frame sequences only. Its versions omit some clonotypes, under half of them owing to an unresolved V gene in the studies checked, with the rest unexplained. D and trimming come from the DNA, and the V and J calls and clone size come from that table. This sample has approximately 290,000 clones in its table, and roughly 80% of those were observed once. The ten largest clones add up to 0.3% to 0.35% of the sample.

Clipping removes 11 bases from V and 8 bases from J, with 13 as the unmatched junction base count. The CDR3 measures 13 amino acids from cysteine to phenylalanine. Only CDR3 DNA is held: 39 bases, read in frame from base 1. CDR1 is given as SEHNR and CDR2 as FQNEAQ, both from the germline V gene (reference sequence). The TCR was taken from a girl aged 2-10 years in good health and CMV-seronegative. In this chain, TRBV7-9 is recombined with TRBJ1-2, with TRBD1 matching 8 junction bases. Sequencing input: PBMCs. The encoded CDR3 is CAGLGQGAKGYTF. The nucleotide sequence reads TGTGCCGGATTGGGGCAGGGGGCGAAGGGCTACACCTTC.